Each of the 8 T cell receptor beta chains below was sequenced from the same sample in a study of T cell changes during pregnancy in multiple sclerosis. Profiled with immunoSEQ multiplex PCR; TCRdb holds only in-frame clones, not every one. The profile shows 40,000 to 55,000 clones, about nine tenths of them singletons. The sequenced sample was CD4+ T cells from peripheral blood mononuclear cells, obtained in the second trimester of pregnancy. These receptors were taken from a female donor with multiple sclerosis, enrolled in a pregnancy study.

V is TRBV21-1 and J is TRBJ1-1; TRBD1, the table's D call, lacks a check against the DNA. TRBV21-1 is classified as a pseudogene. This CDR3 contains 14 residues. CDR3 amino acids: CASSHRGRNTEAFF. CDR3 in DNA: TGTGCCAGCAGCCACAGGGGGCGGAACACTGAAGCTTTCTTT.

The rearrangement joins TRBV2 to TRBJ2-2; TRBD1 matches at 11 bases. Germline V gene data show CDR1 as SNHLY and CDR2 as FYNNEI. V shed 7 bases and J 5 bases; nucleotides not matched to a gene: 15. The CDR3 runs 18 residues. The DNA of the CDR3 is TGTGCCAGCATCTCGGGGACAGGGGGTTCTGTGGGGACCGGGGAGCTGTTTTTT. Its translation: CASISGTGGSVGTGELFF. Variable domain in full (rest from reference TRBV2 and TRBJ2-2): EPEVTQTPSHQVTQMGQEVILRCVPISNHLYFYWYRQILGQKVEFLVSFYNNEISEKSEIFDDQFSVERPDGSNFTLKIRSTKLEDSAMYFCASISGTGGSVGTGELFFGEGSRLTVL.

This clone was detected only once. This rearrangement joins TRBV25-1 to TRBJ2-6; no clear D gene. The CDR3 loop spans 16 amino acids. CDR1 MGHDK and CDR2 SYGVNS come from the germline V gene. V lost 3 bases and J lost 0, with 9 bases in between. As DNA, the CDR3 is TGTGCCAGCAGTGAGCGACACAACTCTGGGGCCAACGTCCTGACTTTC. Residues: CASSERHNSGANVLTF. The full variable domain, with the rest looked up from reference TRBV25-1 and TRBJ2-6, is EADIYQTPRYLVIGTGKKITLECSQTMGHDKMYWYQQDPGMELHLIHYSYGVNSTEKGDLSSESTVSRIRTEHFPLTLESARPSHTSQYLCASSERHNSGANVLTFGAGSRLTVL.

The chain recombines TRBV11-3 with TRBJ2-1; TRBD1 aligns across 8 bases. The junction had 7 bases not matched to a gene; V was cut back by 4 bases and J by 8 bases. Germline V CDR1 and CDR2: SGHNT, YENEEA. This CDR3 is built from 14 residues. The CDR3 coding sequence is TGTGCCAGCAGCTCAGGACAGGGTTGGGATGAGCAGTTCTTC. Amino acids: CASSSGQGWDEQFF.

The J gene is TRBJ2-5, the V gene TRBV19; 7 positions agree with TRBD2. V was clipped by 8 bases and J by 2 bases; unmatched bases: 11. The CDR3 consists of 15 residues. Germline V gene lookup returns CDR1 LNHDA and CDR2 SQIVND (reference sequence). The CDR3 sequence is CASARGLGGQETQYF. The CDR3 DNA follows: TGTGCCAGTGCGCGGGGGTTGGGAGGGCAAGAGACCCAGTACTTC.

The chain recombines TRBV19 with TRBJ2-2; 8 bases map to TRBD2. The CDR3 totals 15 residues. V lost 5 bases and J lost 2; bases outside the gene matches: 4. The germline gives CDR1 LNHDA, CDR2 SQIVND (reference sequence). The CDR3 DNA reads TGTGCCAGTAGTCCCGGGGGGGTCAACACCGGGGAGCTGTTTTTT. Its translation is CASSPGGVNTGELFF.

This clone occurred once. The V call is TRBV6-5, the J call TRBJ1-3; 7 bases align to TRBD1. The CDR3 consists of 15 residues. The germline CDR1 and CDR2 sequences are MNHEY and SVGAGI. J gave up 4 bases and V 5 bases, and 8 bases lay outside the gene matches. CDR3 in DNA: TGTGCCAGCAGTATTTCCGGGACAGCAGGAAACACCATATATTTT. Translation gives CASSISGTAGNTIYF.

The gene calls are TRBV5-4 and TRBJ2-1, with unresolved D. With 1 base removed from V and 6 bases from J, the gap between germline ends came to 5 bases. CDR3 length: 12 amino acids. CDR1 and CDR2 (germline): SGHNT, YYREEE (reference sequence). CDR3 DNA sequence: TGTGCCAGCAGCTTGATCTCCAATGAGCAGTTCTTC. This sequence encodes CASSLISNEQFF.